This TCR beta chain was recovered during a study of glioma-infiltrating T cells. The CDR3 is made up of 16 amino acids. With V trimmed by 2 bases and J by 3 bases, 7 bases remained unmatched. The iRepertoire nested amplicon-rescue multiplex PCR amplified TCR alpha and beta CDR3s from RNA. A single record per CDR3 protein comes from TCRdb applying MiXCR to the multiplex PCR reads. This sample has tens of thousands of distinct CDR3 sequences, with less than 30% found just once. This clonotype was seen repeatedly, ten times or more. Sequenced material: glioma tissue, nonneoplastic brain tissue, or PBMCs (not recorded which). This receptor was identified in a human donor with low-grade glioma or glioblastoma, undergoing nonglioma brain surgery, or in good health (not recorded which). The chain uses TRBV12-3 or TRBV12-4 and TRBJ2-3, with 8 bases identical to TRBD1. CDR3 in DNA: TGTGCCAGCAGTTTATCCCTGGACAGGGTAACAGATACGCAGTATTTT. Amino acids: CASSLSLDRVTDTQYF.